The 30 T cell receptor beta chains in this list originate from one sample, sequenced in a study of blood T cell repertoires in COVID-19. Sequenced by immunoSEQ multiplex PCR; TCRdb stores in-frame clones only, minus some. Among roughly 250,000 clones listed, about 85% were seen once. Specimen: peripheral blood. These receptors came from a human donor with COVID-19, enrolled during active disease. The donor label of this sample is uncertain.

V gene TRBV19 combines with J gene TRBJ2-1; D perhaps matches TRBD2 (6 bases). Germline lookup yields CDR1 LNHDA and CDR2 SQIVND (reference sequence). CDR3 length equals 18 residues. Trimming shortened V by 0 bases and J by 10 bases, and 25 bases separated the two germline ends. CDR3 residues: CASSIESPWSGLTPEQFF. The CDR3 DNA reads as TGTGCCAGTAGTATAGAGTCCCCGTGGAGCGGGCTCACCCCCGAGCAGTTCTTC.

This chain joins TRBV4-1 and TRBJ2-7; 13 nucleotides agree with TRBD2. Unmatched junction bases numbered 4, after V lost 3 bases and J lost 8 bases. Germline assignment: CDR1 MGHRA and CDR2 YSYEKL. The CDR3 runs 14 residues. The CDR3 is CASSHVTSGRKQYF. DNA of the CDR3: TGCGCCAGCAGCCATGTGACTAGCGGGAGGAAGCAGTACTTC.

The chain uses TRBV11-2 and TRBJ2-1; 13 bases align to TRBD2. CDR1 is SGHAT, CDR2 FQNNGV, per germline. J lost 10 bases, V lost 5 bases, and 5 bases had no gene match. CDR3 length: 14 residues. This chain's CDR3 is CASSRGLAGYEQFF. The CDR3 nucleotides are TGTGCCAGCAGCAGGGGACTAGCGGGATACGAGCAGTTCTTC.

In nucleotides, the CDR3 is TGTGCCAGCAGCGGCACATACTACGAGCAGTACTTC. Translation: CASSGTYYEQYF. V gene TRBV7-9 combines with J gene TRBJ2-7, with no clear D. From germline, CDR1 is SEHNR and CDR2 FQNEAQ (reference sequence). The germline V and J ends were trimmed by 5 bases and 3 bases, with 8 bases remaining between them. There are 12 residues in the CDR3.

This chain connects TRBV28 to TRBJ2-3; weak D call: TRBD2 (6 bases). The germline gives CDR1 MDHEN, CDR2 SYDVKM. The CDR3 runs 12 residues. V dropped 10 bases and J dropped 1 base, with 9 bases sitting between them. The CDR3 nucleotides are TGTGCCACCGTAGCGGGCACAGATACGCAGTATTTT. Translation: CATVAGTDTQYF. Looking up the rest from reference TRBV28 and TRBJ2-3 gives the full variable domain: DVKVTQSSRYLVKRTGEKVFLECVQDMDHENMFWYRQDPGLGLRLIYFSYDVKMKEKGDIPEGYSVSREKKERFSLILESASTNQTSMYLCATVAGTDTQYFGPGTRLTVL.

This chain uses TRBV5-6 with TRBJ2-7; 8 nucleotides match TRBD2. The CDR3 loop spans 15 amino acids. V was clipped by 6 bases and J by 3 bases; unmatched bases: 11. Germline V CDR1 and CDR2: SGHDT, YYEEEE. The CDR3 sequence is CASILPGGNHYEQYF. The CDR3 coding sequence is TGTGCCAGCATCCTCCCGGGGGGGAACCACTACGAGCAGTACTTC. The full variable domain, in which reference TRBV5-6 and TRBJ2-7 provide the parts outside the CDR3, is DAGVTQSPTHLIKTRGQQVTLRCSPKSGHDTVSWYQQALGQGPQFIFQYYEEEERQRGNFPDRFSGHQFPNYSSELNVNALLLGDSALYLCASILPGGNHYEQYFGPGTRLTVT.

This chain links TRBV6-5 with TRBJ1-6; no definite D call. There are 14 residues in the CDR3. Germline V CDR1 and CDR2: MNHEY, SVGAGI. V shed 7 bases and J shed 4 bases, with 11 bases lying between them. CDR3 protein: CASTWSQYNSPLHF. As DNA, the CDR3 is TGTGCCAGCACATGGTCGCAGTATAATTCACCCCTCCACTTT.

The CDR3 region has the DNA TGTGCCAGCAGTGAGACGGGGAGGGGTGACACCGGGGAGCTGTTTTTT. This encodes CASSETGRGDTGELFF. The chain has TRBV6-1 and TRBJ2-2, with 7 bases that match TRBD2. There are 16 residues in the CDR3. J gave up 3 bases and V 3 bases, and 7 bases lay outside the gene matches. Germline V gives CDR1 MNHNS, CDR2 SASEGT.

V is TRBV3-1 (or the pseudogene TRBV3-2) and J is TRBJ1-2; D is uncertain. In germline, CDR1 is LGHDT, CDR2 YNNKEL (reference sequence). CDR3 size: 15 residues. Trimming removed 1 base at V and 7 bases at J, with 16 bases between. CDR3 sequence (DNA): TGTGCCAGCAGCCAAGCCCGAGGGCGGTCCAGTGGCTACACCTTC. This translates into CASSQARGRSSGYTF.

V gene TRBV7-9 combines with J gene TRBJ2-1, with TRBD2 identical over 8 bases. J was trimmed by 3 bases and V by 1 base; bases with no gene match: 8. This CDR3 spans 17 amino acids. CDR1 and CDR2 (germline): SEHNR, FQNEAQ (reference sequence). CDR3 amino acids: CASSLGGLAGFYNEQFF. The DNA of the CDR3 is TGTGCCAGCAGCTTAGGAGGACTAGCTGGCTTCTACAATGAGCAGTTCTTC.

The CDR3 sequence: CASPTGGPSYEQYF. DNA of the CDR3: TGTGCCAGCCCGACGGGAGGGCCCTCCTACGAGCAGTACTTC. The chain is built from TRBV6-5 and TRBJ2-7; 8 positions agree with TRBD2. CDR3 length: 14 amino acids. The V segment lost 8 bases and the J segment 0 bases; nucleotides outside the gene matches: 6. Germline CDR1 is MNHEY and CDR2 is SVGAGI.

This clone came up a few times. The chain is built from TRBV6-2 or TRBV6-3 and TRBJ2-1; 8 nucleotides line up with TRBD1. This CDR3 has 15 residues. Looked up from germline, CDR1 is MNHEY and CDR2 is SVGEGT. V was clipped by 6 bases and J by 4 bases; unmatched bases: 8. This CDR3 is CASSLYGQGYNEQFF. CDR3 in DNA: TGTGCCAGCAGCTTGTACGGACAGGGATACAATGAGCAGTTCTTC.

The chain carries TRBV27 and TRBJ1-5; TRBD1 might be the D (6 bases). Germline assignment: CDR1 MNHEY and CDR2 SMNVEV (reference sequence). V was clipped by 8 bases and J by 1 base, with 15 bases between them. The CDR3 contains 15 residues. The CDR3 nucleotides read TGTGCCAGCGGGCTGACAGGTGGAAGCAATCAGCCCCAGCATTTT. Translated, it gives CASGLTGGSNQPQHF.

This chain links TRBV19 with TRBJ1-4; possible D gene TRBD1, 6 bases. The germline V gene has CDR1 LNHDA and CDR2 SQIVND (reference sequence). The CDR3 is made up of 15 amino acids. The V end lost 1 base, the J end lost 5 bases, and 11 bases lay between the germline ends. The CDR3 reads CASSIGWQGNEKLFF. The CDR3 nucleotides are TGTGCCAGTAGTATAGGGTGGCAGGGGAATGAAAAACTGTTTTTT.

This chain joins TRBV7-3 and TRBJ2-1; D is unclear. The V end was cut by 2 bases, the J end by 7 bases, with 9 bases between. This CDR3 contains 13 residues. Germline lookup yields CDR1 SGHTA and CDR2 FQGTGA. The CDR3 reads CASSLGSRNEQFF. CDR3 DNA: TGTGCCAGCAGCTTAGGTTCCCGGAATGAGCAGTTCTTC. The full variable domain, in which reference TRBV7-3 and TRBJ2-1 provide the parts outside the CDR3, is GAGVSQTPSNKVTEKGKYVELRCDPISGHTALYWYRQSLGQGPEFLIYFQGTGAADDSGLPNDRFFAVRPEGSVSTLKIQRTERGDSAVYLCASSLGSRNEQFFGPGTRLTVL.

The J gene is TRBJ2-1, the V gene TRBV3-1 (or the pseudogene TRBV3-2); 9 nucleotides agree with TRBD2. The CDR3 consists of 16 residues. Germline values: CDR1 LGHDT, CDR2 YNNKEL (reference sequence). V was clipped by 0 bases and J by 6 bases; unmatched bases: 6. The DNA of the CDR3 is TGTGCCAGCAGCCAAGATTACCTAGCGGGACTCAATGAGCAGTTCTTC. This translates into CASSQDYLAGLNEQFF.

With respect to this clone: Different DNA sequences within this sample yield the same CDR3. The rearrangement uses TRBV11-3 and TRBJ2-1, with TRBD2 identical over 7 bases. CDR1 SGHNT and CDR2 YENEEA come from the germline V gene. CDR3 length equals 14 residues. J was trimmed by 1 base and V by 5 bases; bases with no gene match: 2. The CDR3 sequence: CASSLSGSYNEQFF. CDR3 bases: TGTGCCAGCAGCCTTAGCGGGTCCTACAATGAGCAGTTCTTC.

The genes are TRBV4-3 and TRBJ2-7; D is ambiguous. The CDR3 is 15 residues long. Per germline, CDR1 LGHNA and CDR2 YSLEER. Trimming removed 0 bases at V and 0 bases at J, with 9 bases between. The CDR3 coding sequence is TGCGCCAGCAGCCAAGAAGAGTTCGGCTCCTACGAGCAGTACTTC. Translating it yields CASSQEEFGSYEQYF.

The V gene is TRBV5-4, the J gene TRBJ2-7, with TRBD2 matching over 8 bases. This CDR3 comprises 14 residues. The germline V gene encodes CDR1 SGHNT and CDR2 YYREEE (reference sequence). The V and J ends lost 4 bases and 2 bases, in that order; junction bases with no gene match: 5. CDR3 sequence reads: CASSPSGRTYEQYF. In DNA form, the CDR3 reads TGTGCCAGCAGCCCCAGCGGGAGAACCTACGAGCAGTACTTC. The full variable domain, its missing parts supplied by reference TRBV5-4 and TRBJ2-7, is ETGVTQSPTHLIKTRGQQVTLRCSSQSGHNTVSWYQQALGQGPQFIFQYYREEENGRGNFPPRFSGLQFPNYSSELNVNALELDDSALYLCASSPSGRTYEQYFGPGTRLTVT.

The chain has TRBV7-2 and TRBJ2-7; TRBD2 matches 7 bases. The CDR3 totals 15 residues. The V and J ends lost 3 bases and 0 bases, in that order; junction bases with no gene match: 5. Germline CDR1 SGHTA, CDR2 FQGNSA. The CDR3 DNA reads as TGTGCCAGCAGCTTGCAAGCGGGACCCTCCTACGAGCAGTACTTC. Protein product: CASSLQAGPSYEQYF.

This clone was seen once. The chain employs TRBV28 and TRBJ2-1; D remains ambiguous. Germline lookup yields CDR1 MDHEN and CDR2 SYDVKM. V lost 3 bases to trimming and J lost 0 bases, with 18 bases between them. The CDR3 runs to 18 residues. The CDR3: CASSFLGLRLSSYNEQFF. The CDR3 nucleotides are TGTGCCAGCAGTTTTCTCGGTCTGCGGCTAAGCTCCTACAATGAGCAGTTCTTC. Full variable domain (remainder filled in from reference TRBV28 and TRBJ2-1): DVKVTQSSRYLVKRTGEKVFLECVQDMDHENMFWYRQDPGLGLRLIYFSYDVKMKEKGDIPEGYSVSREKKERFSLILESASTNQTSMYLCASSFLGLRLSSYNEQFFGPGTRLTVL.

This chain connects TRBV5-1 to TRBJ2-2; 13 nucleotides align to TRBD2. The CDR3 has 17 amino acids. CDR1 and CDR2 (germline): SGHRS, YFSETQ. The trim removed 4 bases at V and 1 base at J, leaving 4 bases unmatched. CDR3 DNA: TGCGCCAGCAGCCCCCGACTAGCGGGAGGGAACACCGGGGAGCTGTTTTTT. Amino acid sequence: CASSPRLAGGNTGELFF.

V gene TRBV7-8 combines with J gene TRBJ1-1; D is ambiguous. Germline V gene lookup returns CDR1 SGHVS and CDR2 FQNEAQ. The CDR3 runs to 14 residues. V was trimmed by 0 bases and J by 1 base, leaving 6 bases between them. The CDR3 DNA is TGTGCCAGCAGCTTAGCGGCAGGGAACACTGAAGCTTTCTTT. It is translated as CASSLAAGNTEAFF.

This clone has a handful of counts. The chain has TRBV6-2 or TRBV6-3 and TRBJ2-1, with 13 bases that match TRBD2. The CDR3 is 19 amino acids. J lost 0 bases, V lost 6 bases, and 11 bases had no gene match. Germline V lookup: CDR1 MNHEY, CDR2 SVGEGT. Written as DNA, the CDR3 is TGTGCCAGCAGCCCCGGACTAGCGGGAGCGCCGAGCTCCTACAATGAGCAGTTCTTC. It specifies CASSPGLAGAPSSYNEQFF.

The chain uses TRBV28 and TRBJ1-4, with a weak D call TRBD1 (6 bases). CDR3 size: 16 residues. The V and J ends lost 6 bases and 5 bases respectively, with 19 bases between them. CDR1 is MDHEN, CDR2 SYDVKM, per germline. The CDR3 spells CASSSLLTGTNEKLFF. The CDR3 nucleotides read TGTGCCAGCAGCTCTCTCCTGACAGGAACAAATGAAAAACTGTTTTTT.

The chain recombines TRBV29-1 with TRBJ1-2, with 8 bases identical to TRBD1. The germline CDR1 and CDR2 sequences are SQVTM and ANQGSEA. The CDR3 covers 14 residues. The CDR3 nucleotides read TGCGCCACCACGGGACAGGCGGGTGGTTATGGCTACACCTTC. Its protein is CATTGQAGGYGYTF.

This clone came up a few times. The V call is TRBV4-1, the J call TRBJ2-7; perhaps TRBD2 as D (5 bases). In germline, CDR1 is MGHRA, CDR2 YSYEKL. V was trimmed by 4 bases and J by 2 bases, leaving 12 bases between them. There are 14 residues in the CDR3. The CDR3 DNA reads as TGCGCCAGCAGCCTGACGGGGATGACCTACGAGCAGTACTTC. Protein sequence: CASSLTGMTYEQYF.

The rearrangement uses TRBV24-1 and TRBJ2-1; 10 nucleotides line up with TRBD2. The CDR3 extends over 14 amino acids. CDR1 KGHDR and CDR2 SFDVKD come from the germline V gene. V was clipped by 4 bases and J by 8 bases; unmatched bases: 4. CDR3 DNA sequence: TGTGCCACCAGTGAAAGCGGGAGGGTGGATGAGCAGTTCTTC. Translated: CATSESGRVDEQFF.

The genes are TRBV7-3 and TRBJ2-3; possibly TRBD1 for D (5 bases). This CDR3 region has 14 residues. V lost 2 bases and J 7 bases, leaving 13 bases between the germline ends. Germline V gene lookup returns CDR1 SGHTA and CDR2 FQGTGA. The CDR3 sequence is CASSLPVGVHTQYF. CDR3 DNA: TGTGCCAGCAGCTTACCTGTAGGGGTGCATACGCAGTATTTT.

The chain has TRBV7-8 and TRBJ1-5; 8 bases agree with TRBD1. The V segment lost 5 bases and the J segment 11 bases; nucleotides outside the gene matches: 8. CDR1 SGHVS and CDR2 FQNEAQ come from the germline V gene. CDR3 length: 13 residues. CDR3 sequence (DNA): TGTGCCAGCAGCCTCGGACAGGGAGGGGCCCAGCATTTT. Amino acids: CASSLGQGGAQHF.